One sample yielded the 25 T cell receptor beta chains listed below, sequenced in a study of cytomegalovirus exposure and HLA in healthy donors. PCR was performed using 60 Vbeta and 13 Jbeta primers. Method: immunoSEQ multiplex PCR; TCRdb's copy keeps in-frame clones and lacks some. Here the sample spans about 180,000 clones, more than 60% being singletons. Sequencing was done on a sample of PBMCs. The source of these receptors is a human donor in good health.

This chain uses TRBV5-1 with TRBJ2-1; perhaps TRBD1 as D (5 bases). The CDR3 loop spans 15 amino acids. The germline CDR1 and CDR2 sequences are SGHRS and YFSETQ. V lost 5 bases, J lost 4 bases, and 16 bases lay in between. Written as DNA, the CDR3 is TGCGCCAGCAGAGGGGATACAGGATTGTACAATGAGCAGTTCTTC. It specifies CASRGDTGLYNEQFF. The full variable domain, in which reference TRBV5-1 and TRBJ2-1 provide the parts outside the CDR3, is KAGVTQTPRYLIKTRGQQVTLSCSPISGHRSVSWYQQTPGQGLQFLFEYFSETQRNKGNFPGRFSGRQFSNSRSEMNVSTLELGDSALYLCASRGDTGLYNEQFFGPGTRLTVL.

This chain joins TRBV18 and TRBJ1-6; D is undetermined. CDR3 length: 15 residues. Trimming pared 3 bases from V and 8 bases from J, leaving 14 bases between. Germline V gene data show CDR1 as KGHSH and CDR2 as LQKENI. CDR3: CASSPRRESYSPLHF. For the CDR3, the DNA is TGTGCCAGCTCACCGAGGAGGGAATCGTATTCACCCCTCCACTTT.

The rearrangement uses TRBV5-1 and TRBJ1-2, with TRBD1 identical over 10 bases. With 4 bases clipped from V and 0 bases from J, the junction kept 6 bases outside the gene matches. The germline gives CDR1 SGHRS, CDR2 YFSETQ. The CDR3 spans 16 residues. CDR3: CASSTRQGAANYGYTF. The CDR3 DNA sequence: TGCGCCAGCAGCACACGACAGGGGGCGGCTAACTATGGCTACACCTTC.

This clone has a single count. The rearrangement uses TRBV2 and TRBJ2-3; tentative D call: TRBD2 (6 bases). CDR3 length: 13 residues. Per germline, CDR1 SNHLY and CDR2 FYNNEI. The ends were cut back, 6 bases at V and 1 base at J, with 8 bases in the middle. The CDR3, as DNA: TGTGCCAGCAGGGGGACTCGCACAGATACGCAGTATTTT. Its translation: CASRGTRTDTQYF.

This clone was seen a handful of times. Within the sample, other DNA sequences also encode this same CDR3. The chain uses TRBV4-3 and TRBJ1-2, with TRBD1 identical over 10 bases. V shed 1 base, J shed 4 bases, and the junction held 3 bases outside the gene matches. CDR3 length: 15 residues. Germline-derived CDR1 and CDR2 are LGHNA and YSLEER. The CDR3 sequence: CASSQGGTGVYGYTF. The CDR3 nucleotides read TGCGCCAGCAGCCAAGGTGGGACAGGGGTCTATGGCTACACCTTC.

The chain uses TRBV7-2 and TRBJ1-1; the D is unclear. The CDR3 covers 15 residues. V lost 1 base to trimming and J lost 1 base, with 10 bases between them. CDR1 SGHTA and CDR2 FQGNSA come from the germline V gene. The CDR3 loop reads CASSLEGDWNTEAFF. In nucleotides, the CDR3 is TGTGCCAGCAGCTTAGAGGGAGACTGGAACACTGAAGCTTTCTTT.

The genes are TRBV9 and TRBJ1-1; 9 positions match TRBD1. The V and J ends lost 4 bases and 4 bases, in that order; junction bases with no gene match: 23. CDR3 size: 20 residues. Germline-derived CDR1 and CDR2 are SGDLS and YYNGEE. The CDR3 region has the DNA TGTGCCAGCAGCTCCCCCCCCGTCGGGGACAGGGACTTTATCAGCACTGAAGCTTTCTTT. Its protein product is CASSSPPVGDRDFISTEAFF.

A single count supports this clone. V usage is TRBV18 and J usage is TRBJ1-1; possible D gene TRBD1, 6 bases. Germline lookup yields CDR1 KGHSH and CDR2 LQKENI. The CDR3 extends over 14 amino acids. The ends were cut back, 3 bases at V and 6 bases at J, with 14 bases in the middle. The CDR3 sequence is CASSPEQGTAEAFF. CDR3 DNA sequence: TGTGCCAGCTCACCGGAACAGGGTACCGCTGAAGCTTTCTTT. The full variable domain, with the rest looked up from reference TRBV18 and TRBJ1-1, is NAGVMQNPRHLVRRRGQEARLRCSPMKGHSHVYWYRQLPEEGLKFMVYLQKENIIDESGMPKERFSAEFPKEGPSILRIQQVVRGDSAAYFCASSPEQGTAEAFFGQGTRLTVV.

The rearrangement uses TRBV19 and TRBJ1-5; D unclear. Germline assignment: CDR1 LNHDA and CDR2 SQIVND (reference sequence). The germline V and J ends were trimmed by 7 bases and 0 bases, with 10 bases remaining between them. The CDR3 spans 14 residues. The CDR3 is CASTFTNSNQPQHF. The CDR3 DNA follows: TGTGCCAGTACCTTTACAAATAGCAATCAGCCCCAGCATTTT.

This chain uses TRBV27 with TRBJ2-7, with TRBD2 as a possible D gene (6 bases). CDR1 MNHEY and CDR2 SMNVEV come from the germline V gene (reference sequence). Trimming took 3 bases from V and 4 from J, leaving 13 bases between them. The CDR3 consists of 14 residues. The CDR3 sequence: CASSLGSRGYEQYF. The DNA of the CDR3 is TGTGCCAGCAGTTTGGGTTCCCGGGGGTACGAGCAGTACTTC.

This clone was seen only a few times. The rearrangement links TRBV4-1 to TRBJ1-6; D might be TRBD1 (5 bases). Trimming pared 0 bases from V and 8 bases from J, leaving 17 bases between. The V gene's germline CDR1 is MGHRA and CDR2 YSYEKL. The CDR3 is made up of 17 amino acids. CDR3 sequence reads: CASSQDVVSGSYSPLHF. Written as DNA, the CDR3 is TGCGCCAGCAGCCAAGATGTGGTCTCAGGGTCCTATTCACCCCTCCACTTT.

The CDR3 loop reads CASSPLSGANVLTF. CDR3 DNA sequence: TGTGCCAGCAGCCCCCTTTCTGGGGCCAACGTCCTGACTTTC. The rearrangement links TRBV9 to TRBJ2-6; D uncertain. The CDR3 is 14 residues long. V gave up 4 bases and J gave up 1 base, with 6 bases separating them. CDR1 is SGDLS, CDR2 YYNGEE, per germline.

This clone has just a few counts. The DNA for the CDR3 is TGTGCCAGCAGCGCCGCTGTTGTAGTGGGCCGGGAAAAACTGTTTTTT. Its protein is CASSAAVVVGREKLFF. V usage is TRBV9 and J usage is TRBJ1-4; D ambiguous. This CDR3 has 16 residues. Per germline, CDR1 SGDLS and CDR2 YYNGEE. Trimming took off 3 bases at V and 8 bases at J, with 20 bases between the two ends.

The chain links TRBV19 to TRBJ2-3; 9 nucleotides match TRBD2. Losses at the gene ends were 10 bases for V and 8 bases for J; bases not matched to a gene: 13. This CDR3 spans 14 amino acids. Germline V CDR1 and CDR2: LNHDA, SQIVND (reference sequence). The CDR3 nucleotides read TGTGCCACCGCCCAAGCGGGGGGAGCAGCTACGCAGTATTTT. It yields the protein CATAQAGGAATQYF.

The CDR3 DNA is TGTGCCAGCAGAGCTACGGTGGACAGCTATGGCTACACCTTC. Translation: CASRATVDSYGYTF. The chain employs TRBV2 and TRBJ1-2, with D possibly being TRBD1 (6 bases). CDR3 length: 14 amino acids. Germline V lookup: CDR1 SNHLY, CDR2 FYNNEI. The germline V and J ends were trimmed by 6 bases and 4 bases, with 15 bases remaining between them.

V is TRBV5-5 and J is TRBJ2-2; a possible D gene is TRBD2 (5 bases). The germline V gene has CDR1 SGHKS and CDR2 YYEKEE (reference sequence). V was cut by 4 bases and J by 3 bases, with 7 bases left in between. This CDR3 has 13 residues. The CDR3 DNA reads as TGTGCCAGCAGCCGCGGGTACACCGGGGAGCTGTTTTTT. Translation gives CASSRGYTGELFF.

This clone has more than one count but fewer than ten. The chain is built from TRBV6-5 and TRBJ1-1, with TRBD1 identical over 7 bases. V lost 6 bases to trimming and J lost 3 bases; unmatched junction nucleotides: 4. The CDR3 is made up of 13 amino acids. Germline CDR1 is MNHEY and CDR2 is SVGAGI. The CDR3 sequence is CASRTGPHTEAFF. CDR3 bases: TGTGCCAGCAGGACAGGGCCCCACACTGAAGCTTTCTTT.

This clone has more than one count but fewer than ten. The chain recombines TRBV4-1 with TRBJ1-2; a possible D gene is TRBD1 (6 bases). The CDR3 is made up of 16 amino acids. Germline-derived CDR1 and CDR2 are MGHRA and YSYEKL. V was shortened by 6 bases and J by 3 bases, with 20 bases between the two germline ends. The CDR3 region has the DNA TGCGCCAGCAGGCTGTACTCGACAGGCTCCTACTATGGCTACACCTTC. This encodes CASRLYSTGSYYGYTF.

In its sample, this clone was seen a few times. In the same sample, other DNA sequences code for this CDR3. This chain connects TRBV11-2 to TRBJ2-5; D is unresolved. The DNA end favors TRBJ2-7, so the J call may be wrong. Germline CDR1 SGHAT, CDR2 FQNNGV. This CDR3 comprises 13 residues. The CDR3 DNA sequence: TGTGCCAGCAGCTTAGGGCAGGTCTACGAGCAGTACTTC. Encoded protein: CASSLGQVYEQYF.

The V and J genes are TRBV6-6 and TRBJ1-2; TRBD1 might be the D (5 bases). The CDR3 is 13 residues long. Per germline, CDR1 MNHNY and CDR2 SVGAGI (reference sequence). Trimming removed 5 bases from V and 7 bases from J, with 14 bases in between. The DNA of the CDR3 is TGTGCCAGCAGTATGTCGGACACGGTTGGCTACACCTTC. Its translation: CASSMSDTVGYTF.

This chain uses TRBV6-6 with TRBJ2-5, with TRBD2 matching 8 bases. CDR1 is MNHNY, CDR2 SVGAGI, per germline (reference sequence). The CDR3 has 13 amino acids. The trim removed 5 bases at V and 5 bases at J, leaving 4 bases unmatched. This CDR3 is CASSKSGGETQYF. The CDR3, as DNA: TGTGCCAGCAGTAAGAGCGGGGGCGAGACCCAGTACTTC.

The chain combines TRBV19 with TRBJ2-6, with 9 bases that match TRBD1. The V gene's germline CDR1 is LNHDA and CDR2 SQIVND (reference sequence). J gave up 13 bases and V 7 bases, and 17 bases lay outside the gene matches. The CDR3 totals 16 residues. Here the CDR3 DNA reads TGTGCCAGTACCGACCCCCGGACAGGGGATAATAGGGTCCTGACTTTC. The encoded protein is CASTDPRTGDNRVLTF.

The chain employs TRBV11-2 and TRBJ2-2; D unclear. CDR3 size: 18 residues. CDR1 SGHAT and CDR2 FQNNGV come from the germline V gene. Trimming shortened V by 3 bases and J by 1 base, and 18 bases separated the two germline ends. The CDR3 region is CASSFAPSLSLNTGELFF. DNA for the CDR3: TGTGCCAGCAGCTTCGCGCCCTCCCTGAGCTTGAACACCGGGGAGCTGTTTTTT.

The V and J genes are TRBV5-1 and TRBJ2-7; D perhaps matches TRBD1 (7 bases). The CDR3 totals 16 residues. V dropped 5 bases and J dropped 6 bases, with 24 bases sitting between them. Germline-derived CDR1 and CDR2 are SGHRS and YFSETQ. CDR3 protein: CASRPYPTGTQVEQYF. The CDR3 coding sequence is TGCGCCAGCAGACCCTATCCGACAGGGACTCAGGTCGAGCAGTACTTC.

This clone occurred once. The chain couples TRBV10-3 to TRBJ2-3; the D gene is possibly TRBD2 (5 bases). CDR3 length: 15 residues. Trimming stripped 4 bases from V and 0 bases from J, with 11 bases between. Per the germline V gene, CDR1 is ENHRY and CDR2 is SYGVKD. As DNA, the CDR3 is TGTGCCATCAGTGGAAGGACTGCAAGCACAGATACGCAGTATTTT. Amino acid sequence: CAISGRTASTDTQYF.